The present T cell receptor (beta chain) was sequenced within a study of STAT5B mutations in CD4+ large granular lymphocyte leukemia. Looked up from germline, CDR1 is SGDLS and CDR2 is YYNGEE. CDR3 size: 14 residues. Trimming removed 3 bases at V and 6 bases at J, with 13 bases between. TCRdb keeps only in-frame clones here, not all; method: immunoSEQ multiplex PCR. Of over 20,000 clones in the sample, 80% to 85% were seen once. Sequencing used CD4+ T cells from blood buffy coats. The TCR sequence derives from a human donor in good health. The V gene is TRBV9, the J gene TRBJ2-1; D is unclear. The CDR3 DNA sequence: TGTGCCAGCAGCGCAACATCGGTGGTCAATGAGCAGTTCTTC. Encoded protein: CASSATSVVNEQFF.